The sequence of this T cell receptor beta chain was determined in a study of shared clonotypes between healthy human individuals (dated by TCRdb to the early 2020s). Background on the whole study: A couple of women and a few men aged 18 to 49 years were included in the cohort. Per donor, three plates each were used for CD4 naive and CD4 memory, two for CD8 naive, and one for CD8 memory. The study deeply sequenced blood TCR repertoires of several healthy adults to estimate repertoire size and the extent of clonotype sharing between individuals. Libraries were prepared and TCR repertoires were sequenced by different laboratories using diverse techniques, in order to increase sequencing depth and limit assay-specific biases. Per donor, leukapheresis produced somewhere between about 0.94 and 8.9 billion PBMCs. The research as a whole found: Higher generation probabilities were observed for clonotypes shared by all four sorted-subset donors than for non-shared clonotypes. Based on pairwise subsampling, the degree of clonotype sharing among donors was expected to be affected by sequencing depth. Sampling was restricted to blood, and TCR repertoires in tissue are likely to differ from TCR repertoires in blood. Even with the large sequencing depth, rarefaction of the sorted-subset datasets indicated that sequencing was incomplete. Across several donors, approximately 5% of naive CD4, 3% to 3.5% of naive CD8, 2% to 2.5% of memory CD4, and 0.4% of memory CD8 clonotypes were shared. Estimated clonotype richness was generally larger for naive than for memory subsets. Because the study included only a small number of donors, the genetic and exposure-history diversity represented was limited.

The CDR3 starts with the cysteine, ends with the phenylalanine, and has 14 residues. Only the CDR3 region is kept as DNA, spanning 42 bases read in frame from base 1. From a lookup of the germline V gene, CDR1 and CDR2 are SGHNT and YENEEA. Trimmed from V: 5 bases; trimmed from J: 9 bases; junction bases lacking a gene match: 8. For the CD8 naive samples, CD45RO-negative cells were positively selected for CCR7, yielding a CD45RA+CCR7+ population from which TemRA cells were excluded. The donors were healthy, HIV-negative adults with no recently reported acute infections or vaccinations. Only Caucasian adults living in Nashville, Tennessee, USA were represented among the donors. Blood was collected by leukapheresis, and PBMCs were isolated by Ficoll-Histopaque density gradient centrifugation and then cryopreserved in liquid nitrogen vapor phase. Analytical flow cytometry was used to check the purity and quantity of each magnetically sorted T cell population. Genomic DNA was isolated from every sorted fraction and measured by UV absorbance on a Nanodrop 2000c.

Of note for this clone: This clone's antigen is unknown. Per-base quality was not reported, and no clone a single base away is much larger than it.

Using the deep immunoSEQ assay, multiplex PCR amplified TCR CDR3 regions from genomic DNA. For each cell subset, the extracted genomic DNA was distributed evenly across all wells of several immunoSEQ 96-well plates, and each plate served as one replicate. Each replicate PCR for sorted subsets received 150 to 250 ng genomic DNA, equal to roughly 30,000 T cell genomes. Purified libraries were measured with a Qubit 3.0 fluorometer, size-checked on a Bioanalyzer 2100, and measured again with the KAPA Library Quantification kit. Every immunoSEQ 96-well plate was sequenced on a dedicated single-read 150-cycle Illumina NextSeq 550 flow cell. The authors' analysis ran thus. Because the immunoSEQ output held only junctional sequences and lacked quality scores, the filtering could not match the filtering applied to full-length reads. To assign V/J genes and CDR3, sequences were annotated using PyIR, a Python wrapper for IgBLAST v1.9, with IMGT germline references. Any read was removed if the V/J assignment was weak (E-value above 1e-6), the CDR3 was missing, or the read contained stop codons, out-of-frame junctions, or ambiguous translated residues. V3J clonotypes were defined as sequences sharing the same inferred V gene, J gene, and CDR3 amino acid sequence. To compute the percentage overlap between repertoires, the number of shared unique clonotypes was divided by the size of the smaller repertoire. Repertoire richness was assessed with RTK rarefaction, the Chao1 estimator, and Recon v2.1 estimates of unobserved clonotypes. For all TCRbeta clonotypes obtained by the gDNA method from several donors, generation probabilities were computed with OLGA. TCRdb stores this immuneACCESS table with in-frame sequences only. Part of the clones is absent; in the studies checked, under half of the shortfall reflects unresolved V genes, and no reason is known for the rest. That table supplies the V and J calls and clone size; D and trimming were determined from the DNA. The sample table contains about 2.1 million clones; only one count was recorded for over 85% of them. The ten largest clones take up approximately 1.7% of the sample.

The sequenced material came from naive CD8+ T cells from PBMCs. The cell subset or site tag for this specimen amounts to: CD45RA+CCR7+. This receptor was identified in a man aged 18-30 years in good health. Some clones in this sample may be carry-over from other donors' samples. The chain employs TRBV11-3 and TRBJ2-1, and TRBD2 aligns with 9 junction nucleotides. The nucleotides are TGTGCCAGCAGCACCTCGAATAGCGGGGGTGAGCAGTTCTTC. Translation gives CASSTSNSGGEQFF. Reference TRBV11-3 and TRBJ2-1 proteins supply the regions before and after the CDR3; the full variable domain is: EAGVVQSPRYKIIEKKQPVAFWCNPISGHNTLYWYLQNLGQGPELLIRYENEEAVDDSQLPKDRFSAERLKGVDSTLKIQPAELGDSAVYLCASSTSNSGGEQFFGPGTRLTVL.